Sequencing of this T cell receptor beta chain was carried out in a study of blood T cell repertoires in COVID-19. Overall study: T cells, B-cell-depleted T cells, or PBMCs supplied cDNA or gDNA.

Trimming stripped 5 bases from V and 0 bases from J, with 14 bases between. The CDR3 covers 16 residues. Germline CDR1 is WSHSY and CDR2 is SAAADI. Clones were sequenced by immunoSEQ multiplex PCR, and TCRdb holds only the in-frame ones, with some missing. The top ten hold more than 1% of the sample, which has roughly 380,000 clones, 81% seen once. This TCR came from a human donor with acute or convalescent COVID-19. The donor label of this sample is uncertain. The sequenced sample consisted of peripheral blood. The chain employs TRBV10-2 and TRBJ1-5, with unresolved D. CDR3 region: CASSPLLGRSNQPQHF. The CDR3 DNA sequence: TGCGCCAGCAGTCCGCTACTAGGCCGTAGCAATCAGCCCCAGCATTTT.